The rows below give T cell receptor beta chains drawn from one sample of a study of blood T cell repertoires in COVID-19. TCRdb's copy holds only in-frame clones and misses some; the assay was immunoSEQ multiplex PCR. This sample has about 20,000 clones, with 85% to 90% found just once. Input material: peripheral blood. These receptors originate from an older woman with active COVID-19. Each CDR3 is given with its conserved first and last residue. The D gene is left open where the match is weak. Clone size is stated in some rows and not others, as once, few, many or a class when expanded.

>NA|TRBV4-2|TRBJ2-7|NA
CASSQDRAGPYEQYF
TGTGCCAGCAGCCAAGACCGTGCAGGGCCCTACGAGCAGTACTTC
>NA|TRBV19|TRBJ1-1|NA
CASDSRMNTEAFF
TGTGCCAGCGACAGCAGAATGAACACTGAAGCTTTCTTT
>TRBD1|TRBV27|TRBJ2-7|NA
CASSLGQGASYEQYF
TGTGCCAGCAGTTTAGGACAGGGGGCTTCCTACGAGCAGTACTTC
>TRBD1|TRBV7-9|TRBJ2-7|NA
CASSLVQGMGEQYF
TGTGCCAGCAGCTTAGTACAGGGGATGGGGGAGCAGTACTTC
>NA|TRBV5-4|TRBJ1-2|once
CASSYEGQFNYGYTF
TGTGCCAGCAGCTACGAAGGACAGTTTAACTATGGCTACACCTTC
>NA|TRBV2|TRBJ1-5|NA
CASTDINSNQPQHF
TGTGCCAGCACCGACATTAATAGCAATCAGCCCCAGCATTTT
>NA|TRBV29-1|TRBJ1-1|NA
CSSKNTEAFF
TGCAGTTCAAAGAACACTGAAGCTTTCTTT
>NA|TRBV5-8|TRBJ2-7|NA
CASRSRGSSYEQYF
TGTGCCAGCCGTTCACGGGGGAGCTCCTACGAGCAGTACTTC
>NA|TRBV7-9|TRBJ1-5|NA
CASSFGPNQPQHF
TGTGCCAGCAGCTTTGGGCCCAATCAGCCCCAGCATTTT
>NA|TRBV4-1|TRBJ2-2|NA
CASTLLGGTGELFF
TGCGCCAGCACCCTGCTAGGGGGCACCGGGGAGCTGTTTTTT
>NA|TRBV7-2|TRBJ2-7|NA
CASSLASAGQRHPYEQYF
TGTGCCAGCAGCTTAGCGAGCGCAGGACAGAGGCACCCCTACGAGCAGTACTTC
>TRBD2|TRBV10-3|TRBJ2-3|NA
CAIMRGGATDTQYF
TGTGCCATCATGCGGGGGGGCGCGACAGATACGCAGTATTTT
>TRBD1|TRBV6-5|TRBJ2-7|few
CASNPHGTGLYEQYF
TGTGCCAGCAATCCCCACGGGACAGGGCTCTACGAGCAGTACTTC
>NA|TRBV2|TRBJ1-2|NA
CASSAVQPNYGYTF
TGTGCCAGCAGTGCAGTGCAACCTAACTATGGCTACACCTTC
>TRBD2|TRBV2|TRBJ2-3|NA
CASEAGGTSTDTQYF
TGTGCCAGCGAAGCGGGGGGGACCAGCACAGATACGCAGTATTTT
>NA|TRBV11-3|TRBJ1-1|NA
CASSLGPEREAFF
TGTGCCAGCAGCTTAGGTCCAGAGCGTGAAGCTTTCTTT
>TRBD1|TRBV7-9|TRBJ1-2|few
CASSHRQGPGYTF
TGTGCCAGCAGCCATCGACAGGGACCTGGCTACACCTTC
>NA|TRBV28|TRBJ2-5|NA
CASGPPGTVETQYF
TGTGCCAGCGGACCACCCGGGACTGTGGAGACCCAGTACTTC
>NA|TRBV5-1|TRBJ1-1|NA
CASSLAQDLQAFF
TGCGCCAGCAGCTTGGCTCAGGATCTGCAAGCTTTCTTT
>TRBD2|TRBV6-4|TRBJ2-1|NA
CASSASGSYNEQFF
TGTGCCAGCAGTGCTAGCGGCTCCTACAATGAGCAGTTCTTC
>TRBD1|TRBV25-1|TRBJ2-2|NA
CASSVRGTGALGELFF
TGTGCCAGCAGTGTCCGAGGGACAGGGGCTCTCGGGGAGCTGTTTTTT
>NA|TRBV2|TRBJ2-5|NA
CASSQPQAPSSIATQYF
TGTGCCAGCAGTCAACCTCAGGCACCTTCGTCAATCGCGACCCAGTACTTC
>NA|TRBV18|TRBJ1-1|NA
CASSPIDRNTEAFF
TGTGCCAGCTCACCAATTGACAGGAACACTGAAGCTTTCTTT
>TRBD2|TRBV7-2|TRBJ2-2|once
CASSLVLAGRTGELFF
TGTGCCAGCAGCTTAGTACTAGCGGGGAGGACCGGGGAGCTGTTTTTT
>TRBD2|TRBV9|TRBJ2-1|NA
CASSVLAGGPMEQFF
TGTGCCAGCAGCGTACTAGCGGGGGGCCCGATGGAGCAGTTCTTC
>TRBD2|TRBV3-1/TRBV3-2|TRBJ2-1|NA
CASKASGTYNEQFF
TGTGCCAGCAAGGCTAGCGGAACCTACAATGAGCAGTTCTTC
>NA|TRBV6-6|TRBJ1-6|NA
CASQKGEDNSPLHF
TGTGCCAGCCAGAAAGGGGAGGATAATTCACCCCTCCACTTT
>NA|TRBV10-3|TRBJ1-2|NA
CAIRLSGQSTGYTF
TGTGCCATCAGGCTTTCGGGACAAAGTACGGGCTACACCTTC
>TRBD1|TRBV6-1|TRBJ1-2|NA
CASSEARQGGYGYTF
TGTGCCAGCAGTGAAGCTAGACAGGGCGGCTATGGCTACACCTTC
>TRBD1|TRBV25-1|TRBJ2-7|few
CASSGDRDSYEQYF
TGTGCCAGCAGTGGGGACAGGGACTCCTACGAGCAGTACTTC
>NA|TRBV5-8|TRBJ1-2|few
CASSPQTAFGYTF
TGTGCCAGCAGCCCCCAGACAGCGTTTGGCTACACCTTC
>TRBD1|TRBV19|TRBJ1-2|NA
CASSMNPARGRSYGYTF
TGTGCCAGTAGTATGAATCCAGCGAGGGGGCGAAGCTATGGCTACACCTTC
>NA|TRBV2|TRBJ1-2|NA
CASSRDINYGYTF
TGTGCCAGCAGTCGGGACATTAACTATGGCTACACCTTC
>TRBD1|TRBV2|TRBJ1-5|NA
CASRDRSNQPQHF
TGTGCCAGTCGGGACAGAAGCAATCAGCCCCAGCATTTT
>TRBD1|TRBV9|TRBJ1-2|NA
CASSVRPGQGLWGYTF
TGTGCCAGCAGCGTCAGGCCGGGACAGGGACTGTGGGGCTACACCTTC
>NA|TRBV10-2|TRBJ1-2|NA
CASSENFRGYTF
TGCGCCAGCAGTGAAAATTTTCGTGGCTACACCTTC
>TRBD1|TRBV25-1|TRBJ1-4|NA
CASSGQGKLFF
TGTGCCAGCTCCGGACAGGGAAAACTGTTTTTT